The clone carrying this TCR beta chain was counted only a few times. This entry belongs to a study of blood T cell repertoires in COVID-19. Measured with immunoSEQ multiplex PCR; TCRdb has only the in-frame clones, and not every one. The repertoire has 400,000 to 550,000 clones, around 89% of them found once; the top ten carry 4% to 5.5%. Trimming removed 7 bases from V and 2 bases from J, with 11 bases in between. CDR1 and CDR2 from the germline V gene are MNHEY and SMNVEV (reference sequence). This CDR3 has 13 residues. The J gene is TRBJ1-2, the V gene TRBV27; D gene ambiguous. The sequenced sample consisted of peripheral blood. The sequence derives from a young woman with acute or convalescent COVID-19. CDR3 nucleotide sequence: TGTGCCAGCATGAATAGGGAGAACTATGGCTACACCTTC. It is translated as CASMNRENYGYTF.